This entry is about one TCR beta chain. Its antigen is still unknown. The CDR3 ends on some other residue instead of the conserved phenylalanine or tryptophan, so this is likely a read error. This sample was included in a study of tumor-infiltrating lymphocytes in primary liver carcinoma (TCRdb year 2017). General notes on the study: Of the five patients, three men and two women aged 30 to 69 years, four had hepatocellular carcinoma and one had combined HCC and intrahepatic cholangiocarcinoma. The tumors of the five patients were staged as T1-T3 N0M0, with maximum diameters ranging from roughly 4.2 to 10 cm. Each sample produced about 3.5 to 8 million productive TCRbeta reads, and read depth showed no significant difference between tissue types. For each liver tumor, the study sampled five regions along with adjacent normal tissue and blood, and applied TCRbeta repertoire sequencing, expression microarrays and whole-exome sequencing. A total of around 35 specimens from 5 patients went through TCRbeta repertoire sequencing, namely 25 tumor regions, 5 adjacent noncancerous liver tissues and 5 peripheral blood samples. The approximately 25 tumor region samples were profiled with Agilent mRNA microarrays so that TCRbeta repertoire diversity could be related to the local molecular phenotype. High reproducibility was observed for the technical replicate repertoires, with mean shared-clone rates near 0.89 and correlation coefficients above 0.95. General study outcomes and caveats: Only the TCR beta chain was sequenced, so true repertoire diversity is likely underestimated because unpaired alpha chains were not captured. Only roughly 8-24% of top clones appeared in all five regions of a tumor, which suggests that tumor-infiltrating T cells are spatially heterogeneous. Compared with blood, tumors had a significantly larger share of the repertoire taken up by the top 250 clones (p = 0.039). Since the samples were bulk and unsorted, there was no way to compare CD4+ and CD8+ T cell repertoires. Repertoire overlap was higher between tumor regions (mean about 36%) than tumor-adjacent (around 17%) or tumor-blood (14%) pairs, consistent with antigen-driven expansion. The study included only four to six patients, and the authors note findings should be validated in a larger study.

Total RNA and DNA were co-extracted from around 18-30 mg of bulk tissue with the AllPrep DNA/RNA mini kit, without cell sorting. Surgical resection was performed in China between 2015 and 2016 on 5 or 6 patients with histopathologically diagnosed primary liver carcinoma. At the time of sampling, the patients had chronic HBV infection and had not received any treatment. Each tumor was sampled at five spatially separated regions: the tumor centre plus the superior, inferior, left-lateral and right-lateral poles. Histological examination found more than 75% viable tumor cells in every tumor sample. Pieces of fresh tumor and adjacent tissue were cut in half, with one half kept in RNAlater at -80 degrees C and the other half sent for histology. The CDR3 is 12 amino acids in total, end residues counted. Kept here is only the CDR3 DNA, which spans 36 bases and is read in frame from base 1. Relative to germline, V is 7 bases shorter and J is 8 bases shorter, with 14 bases between their ends. Per the germline V gene (reference sequence), MNHNY is the CDR1 and SVGAGI is the CDR2.

TCRbeta-specific cDNA was reverse-transcribed from 500 to 550 ng total RNA using a constant-region primer and ProtoScript II reverse transcriptase. The TCRbeta libraries were prepared through three rounds of nested multiplex PCR following a slightly modified ARM-PCR procedure. Each of the first two PCR rounds ran for about 10 cycles using multiplex TRBV1-TRBV30 forward primers together with a Cbeta reverse primer. Sample barcodes and Illumina adapters were attached in a final 25-cycle PCR using Deep VentR polymerase. Amplicons of 200-500 bp were gel-purified with a QIAquick gel extraction kit before sequencing. An Illumina HiSeq 2500 was used to sequence the TCRbeta amplicons with 250-bp paired-end reads. Turning to the authors' computational methods: Trimmomatic v0.33 was used to quality-trim the reads, and FLASH v1.2.11 was used to merge paired reads so that full CDR3 sequences could be recovered. V, D and J germline segments were assigned to the rearranged TCRbeta sequences using MiGEC v1.2.1b. Clonotype statistics and Shannon-Wiener diversity indices were computed with VDJtools v1.0.0. To cut down on sampling bias, every analysis after diversity analysis relied on just the 250 most abundant clonotypes from each sample. TCRdb reworked the public reads: Q25 trimming with fastp, MiXCR clone assembly, productive beta chains retained. A single entry per CDR3 protein holds the most common genes and DNA from its merged rows. For this entry, the V and J calls and clone size follow TCRdb and not the study's own pipeline. Here the sample has around 78,000 distinct CDR3 sequences; 71% occur a single time. The top ten hold 12% to 15% of the sample.

What was sequenced was liver tumor tissue from sampling region 4. The sample's cell subset or site label, in plain terms: tumor region T4, right-lateral pole. The chain uses TRBV6-6 and TRBJ1-2, with the D gene not clear enough to name. This clonotype originated in a woman in her sixties with primary liver carcinoma and hepatitis B virus infection. The CDR3 sequence is CASTPYEDGYTS. The DNA is TGTGCCAGCACCCCGTACGAGGACGGCTACACCTCC.